The 6 T cell receptor beta chains reported below all come from one sample, sequenced in a study of siplizumab effects on memory and regulatory T cells. Repertoires were generated with immunoSEQ multiplex PCR, while TCRdb's copy carries only in-frame clones and drops some. This sample has tens of thousands of clones; just over 95% occur once, and the top ten carry about 0.1%. Input material: naive CD8+ T cells sorted from blood. These receptor sequences come from a human donor in good health.

The rearrangement uses TRBV19 and TRBJ1-3, with D hard to call. V lost 2 bases to trimming and J lost 1 base, with 0 bases between them. The germline V gene encodes CDR1 LNHDA and CDR2 SQIVND (reference sequence). The CDR3 runs 12 residues. CDR3 protein: CASSISGNTIYF. CDR3 coding DNA: TGTGCCAGTAGTATATCTGGAAACACCATATATTTT.

This chain joins TRBV5-6 and TRBJ2-7; no reliable D call. The germline V and J ends were trimmed by 4 bases and 1 base, with 6 bases remaining between them. The CDR3 has 12 amino acids. Germline assignment: CDR1 SGHDT and CDR2 YYEEEE. CDR3 sequence: CASSPQSYEQYF. The CDR3 DNA reads as TGTGCCAGCAGCCCACAGTCCTACGAGCAGTACTTC.

This chain links TRBV7-9 with TRBJ2-5; D assignment may be TRBD1 or TRBD2 (6 bases each). In germline, CDR1 is SEHNR, CDR2 FQNEAQ (reference sequence). V lost 4 bases and J lost 5, with 14 bases in between. The CDR3 has 14 amino acids. The CDR3 DNA reads TGTGCCAGCAGCTCGCTCGGGGGCGGCGAGACCCAGTACTTC. Its protein product is CASSSLGGGETQYF. Complete variable domain (other parts from reference TRBV7-9 and TRBJ2-5): DTGVSQNPRHKITKRGQNVTFRCDPISEHNRLYWYRQTLGQGPEFLTYFQNEAQLEKSRLLSDRFSAERPKGSFSTLEIQRTEQGDSAMYLCASSSLGGGETQYFGPGTRLLVL.

The chain uses TRBV6-5 and TRBJ1-5, with D possibly matching TRBD1 (6 bases). The CDR3 covers 14 residues. The V gene's germline CDR1 is MNHEY and CDR2 SVGAGI. Trimming took 6 bases from V and 5 from J, leaving 14 bases between them. The CDR3 bases are TGTGCCAGCAGCAACACAGGGTACGATCAGCCCCAGCATTTT. Translated, it gives CASSNTGYDQPQHF.

Here the CDR3 DNA reads TGTGCCAGCAGCGTAGTAGACAGCGCCTACGAGCAGTACTTC. Its translation: CASSVVDSAYEQYF. The chain has TRBV9 and TRBJ2-7, with D possibly matching TRBD1 (5 bases). Trimming removed 0 bases from V and 2 bases from J, with 9 bases in between. This CDR3 contains 14 residues. The germline V gene encodes CDR1 SGDLS and CDR2 YYNGEE.

This clone was picked up one time. This chain links TRBV19 with TRBJ2-5; D call uncertain. CDR3 size: 11 residues. Germline V gene data show CDR1 as LNHDA and CDR2 as SQIVND (reference sequence). The germline V and J ends were trimmed by 9 bases and 0 bases, with 5 bases remaining between them. This CDR3 is CASWYQETQYF. The DNA of the CDR3 is TGTGCCAGCTGGTACCAAGAGACCCAGTACTTC.